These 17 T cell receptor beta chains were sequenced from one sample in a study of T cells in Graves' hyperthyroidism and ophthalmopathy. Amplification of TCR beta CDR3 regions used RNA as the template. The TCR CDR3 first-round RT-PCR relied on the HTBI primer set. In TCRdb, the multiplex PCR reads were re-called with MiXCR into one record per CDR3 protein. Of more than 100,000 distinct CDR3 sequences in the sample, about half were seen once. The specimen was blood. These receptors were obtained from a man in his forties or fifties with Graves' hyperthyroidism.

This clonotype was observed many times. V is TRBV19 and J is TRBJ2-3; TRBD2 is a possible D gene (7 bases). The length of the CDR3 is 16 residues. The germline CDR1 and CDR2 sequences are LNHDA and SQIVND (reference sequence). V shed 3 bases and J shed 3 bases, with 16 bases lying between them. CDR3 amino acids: CASSIEGRGGTDTQYF. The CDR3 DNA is TGTGCCAGTAGTATTGAAGGTAGGGGGGGAACAGATACGCAGTATTTT.

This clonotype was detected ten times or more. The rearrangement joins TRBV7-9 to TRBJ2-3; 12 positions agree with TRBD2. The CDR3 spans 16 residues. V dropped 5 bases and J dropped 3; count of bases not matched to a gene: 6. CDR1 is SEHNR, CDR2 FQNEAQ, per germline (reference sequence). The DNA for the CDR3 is TGTGCCAGCAGCCCATCTAGCGGGGGGGTGACAGATACGCAGTATTTT. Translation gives CASSPSSGGVTDTQYF.

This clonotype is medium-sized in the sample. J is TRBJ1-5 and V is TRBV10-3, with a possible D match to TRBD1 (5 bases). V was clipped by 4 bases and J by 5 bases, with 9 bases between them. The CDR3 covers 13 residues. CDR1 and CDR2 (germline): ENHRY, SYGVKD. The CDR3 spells CAISVRDDQPQHF. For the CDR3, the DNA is TGTGCCATCAGTGTTAGGGACGATCAGCCCCAGCATTTT.

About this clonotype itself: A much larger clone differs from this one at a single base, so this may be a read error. The CDR3 sequence is CASSLNRVSKDIQYF. In DNA, the CDR3 is TGCGCCAGCAGCTTGAACAGGGTAAGCAAAGACATTCAGTACTTC. V is TRBV5-1 and J is TRBJ2-4; TRBD1 might be the D (6 bases). Germline values: CDR1 SGHRS, CDR2 YFSETQ. This CDR3 comprises 15 residues.

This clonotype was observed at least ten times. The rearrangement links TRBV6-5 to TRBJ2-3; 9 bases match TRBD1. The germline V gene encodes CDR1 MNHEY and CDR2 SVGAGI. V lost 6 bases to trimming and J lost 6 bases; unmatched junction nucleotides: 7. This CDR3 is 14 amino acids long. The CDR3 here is CASSRDRAGDTQYF. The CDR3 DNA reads TGTGCCAGCAGCCGGGACAGGGCGGGGGATACGCAGTATTTT.

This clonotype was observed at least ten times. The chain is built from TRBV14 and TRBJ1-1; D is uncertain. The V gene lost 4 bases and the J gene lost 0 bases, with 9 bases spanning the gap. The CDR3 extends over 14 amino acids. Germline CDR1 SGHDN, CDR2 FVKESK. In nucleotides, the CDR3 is TGTGCCAGCAGCCCTCCCGGGCTGAACACTGAAGCTTTCTTT. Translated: CASSPPGLNTEAFF.

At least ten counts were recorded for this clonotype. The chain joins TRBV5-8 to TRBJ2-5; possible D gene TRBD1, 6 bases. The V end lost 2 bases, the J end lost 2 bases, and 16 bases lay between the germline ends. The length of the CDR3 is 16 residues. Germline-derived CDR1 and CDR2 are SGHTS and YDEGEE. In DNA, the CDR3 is TGTGCCAGCAGCTTTGGTTCGGTAGGGACACAAGAGACCCAGTACTTC. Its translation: CASSFGSVGTQETQYF.

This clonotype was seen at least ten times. The CDR3 DNA sequence: TGTGCCAGCAGCTTAAAGGGGGCTCAGTCTAGCACAGATACGCAGTATTTT. Its protein is CASSLKGAQSSTDTQYF. The chain combines TRBV7-3 with TRBJ2-3; 7 bases align to TRBD1. This CDR3 comprises 17 residues. J lost 0 bases, V lost 1 base, and 7 bases had no gene match. Germline-derived CDR1 and CDR2 are SGHTA and FQGTGA.

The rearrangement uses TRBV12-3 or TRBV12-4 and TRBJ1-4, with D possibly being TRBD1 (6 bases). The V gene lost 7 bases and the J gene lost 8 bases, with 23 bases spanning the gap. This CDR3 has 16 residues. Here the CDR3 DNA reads TGTGCCAGCAAGGGGGGAAGACCGATAATCGGGGAAAAACTGTTTTTT. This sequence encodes CASKGGRPIIGEKLFF.

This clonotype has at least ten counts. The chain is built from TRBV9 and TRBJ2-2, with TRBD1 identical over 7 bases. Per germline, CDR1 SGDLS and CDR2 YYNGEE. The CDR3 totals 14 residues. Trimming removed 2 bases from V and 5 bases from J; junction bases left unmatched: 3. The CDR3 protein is CASSVGQQTGELFF. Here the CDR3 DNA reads TGTGCCAGCAGCGTGGGACAGCAGACCGGGGAGCTGTTTTTT.

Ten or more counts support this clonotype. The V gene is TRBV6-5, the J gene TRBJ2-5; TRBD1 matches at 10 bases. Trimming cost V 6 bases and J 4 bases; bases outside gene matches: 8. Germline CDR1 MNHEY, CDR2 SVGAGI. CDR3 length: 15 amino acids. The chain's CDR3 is CASSPDRGKTETQYF. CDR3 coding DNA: TGTGCCAGCAGCCCGGACAGGGGGAAAACAGAGACCCAGTACTTC.

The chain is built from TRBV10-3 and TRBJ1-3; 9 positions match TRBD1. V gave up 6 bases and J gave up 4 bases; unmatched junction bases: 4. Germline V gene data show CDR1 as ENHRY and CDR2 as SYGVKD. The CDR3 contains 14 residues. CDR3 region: CAISPGTGGNTIYF. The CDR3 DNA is TGTGCCATCAGCCCCGGGACAGGGGGAAACACCATATATTTT.

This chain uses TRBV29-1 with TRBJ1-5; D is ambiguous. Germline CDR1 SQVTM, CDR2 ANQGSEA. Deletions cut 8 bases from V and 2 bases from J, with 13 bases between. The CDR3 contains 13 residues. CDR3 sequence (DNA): TGCAGCTTAGAAGGGTTTGGCAATCAGCCCCAGCATTTT. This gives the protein CSLEGFGNQPQHF.

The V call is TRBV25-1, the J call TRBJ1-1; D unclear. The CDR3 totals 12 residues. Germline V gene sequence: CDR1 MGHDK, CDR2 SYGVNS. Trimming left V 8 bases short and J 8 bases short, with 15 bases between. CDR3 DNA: TGTGCCAGCGGCTTGGCCGGGGTAGAAGCTTTCTTT. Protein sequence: CASGLAGVEAFF.

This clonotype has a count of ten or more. CDR3 coding DNA: TGTGCCAGCAGTGAAGCAGTGGGGTTGGACAGGGCCTTCACAGATACGCAGTATTTT. Translating it yields CASSEAVGLDRAFTDTQYF. V usage is TRBV6-1 and J usage is TRBJ2-3; 8 positions match TRBD1. Unmatched junction bases numbered 13, after V lost 0 bases and J lost 2 bases. Germline V lookup: CDR1 MNHNS, CDR2 SASEGT. This CDR3 comprises 19 residues.

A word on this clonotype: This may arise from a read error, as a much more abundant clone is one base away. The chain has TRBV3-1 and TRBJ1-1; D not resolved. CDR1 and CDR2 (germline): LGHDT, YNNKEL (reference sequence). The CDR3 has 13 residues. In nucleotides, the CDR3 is TGTGCCAGCAGCCAACCGGGCAACACTGATGCTTTCTTT. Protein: CASSQPGNTDAFF.

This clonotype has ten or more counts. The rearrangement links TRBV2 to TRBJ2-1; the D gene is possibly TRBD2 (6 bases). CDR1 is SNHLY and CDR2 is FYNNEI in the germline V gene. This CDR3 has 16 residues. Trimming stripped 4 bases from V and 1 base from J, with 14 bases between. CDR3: CASSGPRRGSYNEQFF. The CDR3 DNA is TGTGCCAGCAGTGGCCCCCGGCGGGGTTCCTACAATGAGCAGTTCTTC.